The rows below give T cell receptor beta chains drawn from one sample of a study of cytomegalovirus exposure and HLA in healthy donors. TCRdb's copy holds only in-frame clones and misses some; the assay was immunoSEQ multiplex PCR. Of about 84,000 clones in the sample, just over 90% were seen once. The sequenced sample was PBMCs. All receptors come from a man aged 25-45 years in good health and CMV-seronegative. Each CDR3 is given with its conserved first and last residue. The order of the fields is D gene, V gene, clone size, J gene, CDR3 protein, CDR3 DNA. D genes are given only for firm matches. Expanded clones are given a class, and other clones once, few, many or no size at all.

.	TRBV18	.	TRBJ2-7	CASSSFRGLSLDEQYF	TGTGCCAGCTCATCCTTCAGGGGTTTATCCTTGGACGAGCAGTACTTC
.	TRBV28	.	TRBJ2-6	CASSAGGTSGANVLTF	TGTGCCAGCAGTGCCGGAGGTACTTCTGGGGCCAACGTCCTGACTTTC
.	TRBV6-5	.	TRBJ1-2	CASSSPANYGYTF	TGTGCCAGCAGCTCGCCCGCGAACTATGGCTACACCTTC
.	TRBV27	.	TRBJ1-2	CASSLFYPLTNYGYTF	TGTGCCAGCAGTTTATTCTACCCCCTAACTAACTATGGCTACACCTTC
.	TRBV6-1	.	TRBJ1-2	CASRSSSYTF	TGTGCCAGCCGGTCGAGTAGCTACACCTTC
.	TRBV6-1	.	TRBJ1-1	CASSRTGTTNTEAFF	TGTGCCAGCAGTCGTACCGGGACAACGAACACTGAAGCTTTCTTT
TRBD2	TRBV4-2	medium-sized	TRBJ2-7	CASSQDSGGAYEQYF	TGTGCCAGCAGCCAAGATAGCGGGGGGGCCTACGAGCAGTACTTC
.	TRBV10-3	.	TRBJ2-5	CAIGGWETQYF	TGTGCCATTGGGGGGTGGGAGACCCAGTACTTC
TRBD2	TRBV2	.	TRBJ2-1	CASRAGGGRVEQFF	TGTGCCAGCAGGGCGGGAGGGGGCCGGGTCGAGCAGTTCTTC
.	TRBV19	.	TRBJ2-1	CASSHKGQATYNEQFF	TGTGCCAGCTCCCATAAGGGGCAGGCCACATACAATGAGCAGTTCTTC
.	TRBV9	.	TRBJ2-2	CASRLDSYTGELFF	TGTGCCAGCAGACTGGACAGCTACACCGGGGAGCTGTTTTTT
TRBD1	TRBV15	.	TRBJ2-5	CATSRDHRGETQYF	TGTGCCACCAGCAGAGATCACAGGGGAGAGACCCAGTACTTC
TRBD2	TRBV7-6	once	TRBJ2-1	CASSLSPSGKWDNEQFF	TGTGCCAGCAGCTTATCTCCGAGCGGGAAATGGGACAATGAGCAGTTCTTC